Given below is one T cell receptor (beta chain) in context. This clonotype was detected ten times or more. Its antigen remains undetermined. The sample holds no much larger clone one base away, and base qualities are not on file. The V and J ends are trimmed by 2 bases and 3 bases, leaving 18 bases between them. Including the terminal cysteine and phenylalanine, the CDR3 comprises 16 residues. Only CDR3 DNA remains: 48 bases, in frame from the first base. Via the germline V gene, CDR1 is SGDLS and CDR2 YYNGEE. This entry belongs to a study of T cells after yellow fever vaccination (dated by TCRdb to between 2018 and 2021). For the study in its entirety: The SMART-Seq v4 Ultra Low Input RNA kit was used to prepare libraries from fractions with low cell numbers. To follow T-cell clones before and after both primary and booster YFV17D yellow fever vaccination, bulk TCR alpha and beta repertoires underwent longitudinal sequencing. Bulk PBMC replicates and cell subsets were isolated from blood drawn at multiple timepoints before and after both primary and secondary immunization. The cohort comprised two healthy male donors, one aged 18 to 29 and one aged 30 to 39 years. Study-wide conclusions, independent of this receptor: The study included only a couple of donors, which limits how far the findings can be generalized. After the booster, most clones that had expanded after primary vaccination were detected again (around 95% of CD4 and around 88% of CD8), suggesting broad maintenance of memory. Computational filtering was needed because FACS-sorted repertoires could contain abundant contaminating clonotypes from the bulk population. Compared with the primary T-cell response, the secondary T-cell response was faster but weaker, reaching its peak on day 5 rather than on day 15. A small share of clonotypes was detected in both CD4 and CD8 compartments, with the overlap likely arising from convergent recombination.

TCR cDNA was synthesized by 5'RACE template switching, through which a universal primer site and unique molecular identifiers were introduced. Priming of cDNA synthesis was performed from both the TCR alpha and TCR beta constant segments. Two PCR steps were used to amplify libraries, with sample barcodes and sequencing adapters being added in the second step. Sequencing of the libraries was done on either Illumina HiSeq 2500 (2x100 bp) or NovaSeq (2x150 bp). On the authors' methods: Reads were demultiplexed and collapsed into UMI consensus sequences with MIGEC, and V(D)J alignment was performed with MiXCR. Vaccine-responding clonotypes were identified with edgeR using replicate PBMC samples, with FDR below 0.01 and a log2 fold change above 5 up to day 15 being required. Bulk clonotypes were assigned CD4 or CD8 identity according to which sequenced CD4 or CD8 repertoire held them at higher abundance. Clones were called with MiXCR by TCRdb after fastp trimmed the public reads at Q25, and only in-frame beta chains were retained. CDR3 protein sequences are deduplicated, and each keeps its most common genes and DNA. For this entry, the V and J calls and clone size follow TCRdb and not the study's own pipeline. The sample yields nearly 550,000 distinct CDR3 sequences; roughly 19% were counted once. The top ten constitute roughly an eighth of the sample.

The treatment or condition tag for this specimen amounts to: live attenuated yellow fever vaccine strain. At each blood-draw timepoint, two biological replicates of bulk PBMCs were collected. PBMCs were isolated from peripheral blood using a standard Ficoll-Paque protocol. TriZol was used to extract RNA from bulk PBMCs, CD4 and CD8 fractions, and dextramer-positive and dextramer-negative fractions. The chain is made from TRBV9 and TRBJ2-7, with no reliable assignment of the D segment. The sequence was obtained from a man younger than 45 who received the YFV17D yellow fever vaccine. The sequenced sample was PBMCs, obtained 15 days after the yellow fever booster vaccination. The CDR3 here reads CASSVEDTPKVYEQYF. The bases read TGTGCCAGCAGCGTTGAAGACACTCCGAAGGTCTACGAGCAGTACTTC.